This TCR beta chain was profiled in a study of blood T cells in healthy people across ages. V lost 4 bases, J lost 5 bases, and 11 bases lay in between. The CDR3 has 13 amino acids. Germline V gives CDR1 MNHEY, CDR2 SVGAGI. At least 6 million PBMCs were isolated per sample. This clonotype was seen at least ten times. Its antigen remains unidentified. Notes on the study in general: Relative to aged donors, long-lived donors carried more naive CD4+ cells and displayed higher diversity. Reliance upon unsorted PBMCs precluded definitive naive versus antigen-experienced comparison. Calculation of diversity from one million T cells yielded estimates considered to be underestimates.

It was with a sample-barcoded 5' primer and a J-beta primer mix that a second PCR of roughly 7 to 11 cycles was run. TCRdb re-called the 5' RACE reads through MiXCR, storing one row per CDR3 protein. The sample lists 550,000 to 650,000 distinct CDR3 sequences; approximately 30% were seen once. This rearrangement joins TRBV6-5 to TRBJ2-5; weak D call: TRBD2 (5 bases). The sample taken for sequencing was blood. The sequence was obtained from an elderly woman in good health. CDR3 loop: CASSSPEAETQYF. The DNA of the CDR3 is TGTGCCAGCAGTTCTCCGGAGGCGGAGACCCAGTACTTC.